This TCR beta chain comes out of a study of T cell changes during pregnancy in multiple sclerosis. There are 13 residues in the CDR3. The germline CDR1 and CDR2 sequences are SGHTA and FQGTGA. Trimming at V came to 4 bases and at J to 6 bases, leaving 6 bases not matched to a gene. TCRdb's copy holds only in-frame clones and misses some; the assay was immunoSEQ multiplex PCR. The data contain fewer than 55,000 clones, about 93% of them singletons. The chain has TRBV7-3 and TRBJ2-7, with 7 bases lining up with TRBD2. The sample was CD4+ T cells from peripheral blood mononuclear cells, taken in the third trimester of pregnancy. This TCR derives from a female donor with multiple sclerosis, enrolled in a pregnancy study. The CDR3 DNA follows: TGTGCCAGCAGCTCACTAGCGCAAGGCGAGCAGTACTTC. This gives the protein CASSSLAQGEQYF.